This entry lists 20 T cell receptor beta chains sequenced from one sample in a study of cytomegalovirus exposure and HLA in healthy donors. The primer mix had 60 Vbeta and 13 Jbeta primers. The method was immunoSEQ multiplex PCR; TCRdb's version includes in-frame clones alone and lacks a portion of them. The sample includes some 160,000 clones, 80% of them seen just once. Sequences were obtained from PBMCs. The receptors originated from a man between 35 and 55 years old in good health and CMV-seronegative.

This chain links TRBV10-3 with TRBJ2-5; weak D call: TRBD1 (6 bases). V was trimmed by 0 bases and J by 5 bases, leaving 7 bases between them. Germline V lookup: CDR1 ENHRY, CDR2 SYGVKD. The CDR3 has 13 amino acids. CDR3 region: CAISESRGETQYF. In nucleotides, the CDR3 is TGTGCCATCAGTGAGTCGAGGGGGGAGACCCAGTACTTC.

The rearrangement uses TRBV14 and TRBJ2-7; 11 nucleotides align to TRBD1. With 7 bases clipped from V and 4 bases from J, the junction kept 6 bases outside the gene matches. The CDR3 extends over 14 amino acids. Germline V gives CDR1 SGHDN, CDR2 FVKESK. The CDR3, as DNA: TGTGCCAGCAACCGGGACAGGGGGTTATACGAGCAGTACTTC. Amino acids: CASNRDRGLYEQYF.

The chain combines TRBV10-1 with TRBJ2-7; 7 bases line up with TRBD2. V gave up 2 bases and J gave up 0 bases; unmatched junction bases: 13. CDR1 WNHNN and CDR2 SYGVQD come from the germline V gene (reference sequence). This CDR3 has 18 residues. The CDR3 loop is CASSEPWRSGLVSYEQYF. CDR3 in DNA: TGCGCCAGCAGTGAGCCATGGCGAAGCGGACTAGTCTCCTACGAGCAGTACTTC.

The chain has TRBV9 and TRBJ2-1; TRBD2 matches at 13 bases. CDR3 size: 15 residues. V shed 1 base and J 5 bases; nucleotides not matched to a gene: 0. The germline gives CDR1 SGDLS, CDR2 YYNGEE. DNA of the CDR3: TGTGCCAGCAGCGTAACTAGCGGGAGGGACAATGAGCAGTTCTTC. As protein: CASSVTSGRDNEQFF.

This CDR3 reads CASSVGASTDTQYF. CDR3 coding DNA: TGTGCCAGCAGCGTGGGGGCGAGCACAGATACGCAGTATTTT. J is TRBJ2-3 and V is TRBV9; possible D gene TRBD1, 6 bases. The germline V gene has CDR1 SGDLS and CDR2 YYNGEE. V shed 2 bases and J shed 0 bases, with 7 bases lying between them. The CDR3 is 14 residues long.

The CDR3 region has the DNA TGCGCCAGCAGCCAAGCAACAGGGGGCCCGACGCCCCAGCATTTT. This gives the protein CASSQATGGPTPQHF. The gene calls are TRBV4-3 and TRBJ1-5; 9 nucleotides line up with TRBD1. The CDR3 is 15 amino acids. Germline V gives CDR1 LGHNA, CDR2 YSLEER. The ends lost 1 base at V and 9 bases at J; junction bases unmatched: 7.

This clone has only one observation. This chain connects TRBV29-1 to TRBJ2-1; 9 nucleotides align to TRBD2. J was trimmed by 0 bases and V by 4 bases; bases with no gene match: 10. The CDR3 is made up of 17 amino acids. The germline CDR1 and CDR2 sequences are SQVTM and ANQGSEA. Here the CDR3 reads CSVVGLAGPYSYNEQFF. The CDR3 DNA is TGCAGCGTTGTGGGCCTAGCGGGGCCCTACTCCTACAATGAGCAGTTCTTC.

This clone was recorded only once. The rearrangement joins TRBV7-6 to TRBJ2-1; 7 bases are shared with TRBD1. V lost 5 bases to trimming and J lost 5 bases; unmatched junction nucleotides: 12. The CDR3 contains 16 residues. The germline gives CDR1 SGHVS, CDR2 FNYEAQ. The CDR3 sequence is CASSQYPGTANNEQFF. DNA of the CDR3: TGTGCCAGCAGCCAATACCCCGGGACAGCAAACAATGAGCAGTTCTTC.

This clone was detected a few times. The chain's CDR3 is CALSGTYEQYF. CDR3 DNA: TGTGCCCTTAGCGGAACCTACGAGCAGTACTTC. The rearrangement uses TRBV30 and TRBJ2-5; D is perhaps TRBD2 (6 bases). The end of the DNA fits TRBJ2-7 better, so the J call may be wrong. The germline V gene has CDR1 GTSNPN and CDR2 SVGIG (reference sequence). CDR3 length: 11 amino acids.

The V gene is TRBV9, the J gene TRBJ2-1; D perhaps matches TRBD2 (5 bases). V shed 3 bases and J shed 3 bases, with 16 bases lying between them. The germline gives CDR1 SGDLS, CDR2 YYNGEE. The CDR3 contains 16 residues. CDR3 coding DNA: TGTGCCAGCAGCGGTACCCTCCTCACTAGCTACAATGAGCAGTTCTTC. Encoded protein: CASSGTLLTSYNEQFF.

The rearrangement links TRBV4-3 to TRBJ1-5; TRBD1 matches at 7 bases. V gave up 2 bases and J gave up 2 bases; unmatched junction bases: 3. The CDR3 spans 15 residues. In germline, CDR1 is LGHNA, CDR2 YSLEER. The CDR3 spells CASSQYTGGNQPQHF. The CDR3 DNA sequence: TGCGCCAGCAGCCAATATACAGGGGGCAATCAGCCCCAGCATTTT.

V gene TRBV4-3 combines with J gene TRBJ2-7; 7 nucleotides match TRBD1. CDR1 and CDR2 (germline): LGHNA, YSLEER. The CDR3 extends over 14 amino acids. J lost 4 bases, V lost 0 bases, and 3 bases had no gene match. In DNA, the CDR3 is TGCGCCAGCAGCCAAGATGACAGGGAGTACGAGCAGTACTTC. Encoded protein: CASSQDDREYEQYF.

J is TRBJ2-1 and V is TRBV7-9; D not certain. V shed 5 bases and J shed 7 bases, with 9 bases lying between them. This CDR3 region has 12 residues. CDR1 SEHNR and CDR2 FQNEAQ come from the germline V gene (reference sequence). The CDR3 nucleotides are TGTGCCAGCAGCGAGGTCGTTAATGAGCAGTTCTTC. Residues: CASSEVVNEQFF.

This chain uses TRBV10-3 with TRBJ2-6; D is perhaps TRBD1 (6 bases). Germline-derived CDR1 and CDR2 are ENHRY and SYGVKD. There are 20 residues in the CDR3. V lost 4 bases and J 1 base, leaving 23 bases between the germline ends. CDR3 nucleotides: TGTGCCATCAGTGGAGGGGACAAGGGGCTCCCCTCTTCTGGGGCCAACGTCCTGACTTTC. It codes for CAISGGDKGLPSSGANVLTF.

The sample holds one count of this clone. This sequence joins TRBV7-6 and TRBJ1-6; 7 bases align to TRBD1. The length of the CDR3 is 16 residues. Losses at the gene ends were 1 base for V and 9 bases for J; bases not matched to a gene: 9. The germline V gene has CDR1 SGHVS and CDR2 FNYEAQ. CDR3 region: CASSLGPTGVISPLHF. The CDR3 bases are TGTGCCAGCAGCTTAGGTCCCACAGGGGTTATTTCACCCCTCCACTTT.

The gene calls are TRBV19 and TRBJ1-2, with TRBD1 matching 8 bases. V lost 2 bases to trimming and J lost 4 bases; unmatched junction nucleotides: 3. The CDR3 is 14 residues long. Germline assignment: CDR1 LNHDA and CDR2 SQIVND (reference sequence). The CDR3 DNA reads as TGTGCCAGTAGTATAACCGGGACAGGCTATGGCTACACCTTC. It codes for CASSITGTGYGYTF.

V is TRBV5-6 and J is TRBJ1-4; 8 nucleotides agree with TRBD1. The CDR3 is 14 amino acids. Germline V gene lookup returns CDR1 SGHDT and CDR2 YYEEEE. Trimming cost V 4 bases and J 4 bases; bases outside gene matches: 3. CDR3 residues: CASSRTGFNEKLFF. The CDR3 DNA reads TGTGCCAGCAGCAGGACAGGGTTTAATGAAAAACTGTTTTTT.

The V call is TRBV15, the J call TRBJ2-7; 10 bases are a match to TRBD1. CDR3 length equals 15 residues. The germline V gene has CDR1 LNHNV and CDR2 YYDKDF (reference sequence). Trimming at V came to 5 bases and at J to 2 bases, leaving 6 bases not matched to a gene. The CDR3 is CATSGGQGSTYEQYF. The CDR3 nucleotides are TGTGCCACCAGCGGGGGACAGGGGAGTACCTACGAGCAGTACTTC. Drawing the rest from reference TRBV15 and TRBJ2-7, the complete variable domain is DAMVIQNPRYQVTQFGKPVTLSCSQTLNHNVMYWYQQKSSQAPKLLFHYYDKDFNNEADTPDNFQSRRPNTSFCFLDIRSPGLGDTAMYLCATSGGQGSTYEQYFGPGTRLTVT.

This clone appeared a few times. The CDR3 protein is CASSPDRSNTEAFF. CDR3 bases: TGTGCCAGCTCACCAGACAGATCAAACACTGAAGCTTTCTTT. The genes are TRBV18 and TRBJ1-1; D may be TRBD1 (5 bases). There are 14 residues in the CDR3. Trimming cost V 2 bases and J 2 bases, with 9 bases left between them. CDR1 and CDR2 (germline): KGHSH, LQKENI.

CDR3 sequence: CASSPLSVAYEQYF. The DNA for the CDR3 is TGTGCCAGCTCACCACTAAGCGTTGCCTACGAGCAGTACTTC. J is TRBJ2-7 and V is TRBV18; no reliable D call. Trimming took 1 base from V and 2 from J, leaving 9 bases between them. The V gene's germline CDR1 is KGHSH and CDR2 LQKENI. The CDR3 consists of 14 residues.